The 9 T cell receptor beta chains reported below all come from one sample, sequenced in a study of CD8 T cells in Susac syndrome (dated by TCRdb to between 2018 and 2021). Libraries came from the immunoSEQ multiplex PCR assay. RNA was extracted with the RNeasy kit and roughly 0.45 to 1 ug was reverse transcribed using random hexamers. TCRdb applied fastp at Q25 and MiXCR to the public reads, then kept only in-frame beta chains. Rows with a matching CDR3 protein are joined into one entry that keeps the most common DNA and genes. The sample yields 160,000 or so distinct CDR3 sequences; approximately 94% were counted once. The top ten clonotypes cover more than 0.095% of the sample. The sequenced sample consisted of CD4+ T cells from PBMCs. These receptors originate from a human donor with Susac syndrome.

The J gene is TRBJ2-5, the V gene TRBV24-1; 12 nucleotides line up with TRBD1. Trimming cost V 4 bases and J 5 bases; bases outside gene matches: 7. CDR3 size: 16 residues. CDR1 is KGHDR and CDR2 is SFDVKD in the germline V gene. In DNA form, the CDR3 reads TGTGCCACCAGTGACTCCGGGACAGGGGGCATCGAGACCCAGTACTTC. Protein: CATSDSGTGGIETQYF.

The rearrangement uses TRBV7-3 and TRBJ2-5; perhaps TRBD1 as D (5 bases). V lost 5 bases to trimming and J lost 1 base, with 8 bases between them. Germline V gene lookup returns CDR1 SGHTA and CDR2 FQGTGA. The length of the CDR3 is 13 residues. CDR3 in DNA: TGTGCCAGCAGCAAAAGGGGCCAAGAGACCCAGTACTTC. Its protein product is CASSKRGQETQYF.

V is TRBV6-1 and J is TRBJ2-5; weak D call: TRBD1 (6 bases). Trimming stripped 6 bases from V and 3 bases from J, with 20 bases between. The CDR3 extends over 16 amino acids. CDR1 is MNHNS, CDR2 SASEGT, per germline. CDR3 nucleotides: TGTGCCAGCAGGCCAGGACGAGGACAGAACGAAGAGACCCAGTACTTC. It translates to CASRPGRGQNEETQYF.

V is TRBV5-5 and J is TRBJ2-1, with 9 nucleotides matching TRBD2. V trimming: 4 bases; J trimming: 6 bases; junction bases outside the gene matches: 5. Germline CDR1 and CDR2: SGHKS and YYEKEE (reference sequence). This CDR3 is built from 14 residues. The CDR3 coding sequence is TGTGCCAGCAGCCGCGGGGGGGCCCCCAATGAGCAGTTCTTC. This translates into CASSRGGAPNEQFF.

The genes are TRBV3-1 and TRBJ2-5, with D possibly being TRBD2 (6 bases). V lost 3 bases and J 2 bases, leaving 10 bases between the germline ends. Germline-derived CDR1 and CDR2 are LGHDT and YNNKEL (reference sequence). The CDR3 is 14 residues long. This chain's CDR3 is CASSHSGLQETQYF. CDR3 bases: TGTGCCAGCAGCCATTCCGGACTACAAGAGACCCAGTACTTC.

This chain links TRBV5-1 with TRBJ1-5; D ambiguous. CDR1 SGHRS and CDR2 YFSETQ come from the germline V gene. Trimming cost V 6 bases and J 2 bases, with 15 bases left between them. CDR3 size: 15 residues. The CDR3 DNA reads TGCGCCAGCAAGCCGGACCCGGCAGGCAATCAGCCCCAGCATTTT. Translated, it gives CASKPDPAGNQPQHF.

The chain uses TRBV4-3 and TRBJ2-3, with D tentatively TRBD1 (5 bases). Germline CDR1 reads LGHNA; CDR2 reads YSLEER. V shed 4 bases and J shed 0 bases, with 14 bases lying between them. The CDR3 totals 16 residues. CDR3 in amino acids: CASSLEETASTDTQYF. Written as DNA, the CDR3 is TGCGCCAGCAGCCTAGAGGAGACAGCAAGCACAGATACGCAGTATTTT.

This chain connects TRBV9 to TRBJ2-7; TRBD1 is a possible D gene (6 bases). The CDR3 has 14 amino acids. Germline V gene sequence: CDR1 SGDLS, CDR2 YYNGEE. V gave up 4 bases and J gave up 4 bases, with 15 bases separating them. Here the CDR3 DNA reads TGTGCCAGCAGCTTCAGGGGCTTTGGGTACGAGCAGTACTTC. It codes for CASSFRGFGYEQYF.

This chain connects TRBV6-5 to TRBJ1-6, with no clear D. CDR1 is MNHEY and CDR2 is SVGAGI in the germline V gene. Trimming pared 0 bases from V and 6 bases from J, leaving 6 bases between. CDR3 length: 14 amino acids. The CDR3 sequence: CASSYSGGNSPLHF. As DNA, the CDR3 is TGTGCCAGCAGTTACTCTGGTGGTAATTCACCCCTCCACTTT.